This T cell receptor (beta chain) was profiled in a study of cytomegalovirus exposure and HLA in healthy donors. Turning to the study itself: HLA-typed donors were the source of around 80 million unique TCRs, which an early data release held.

The CDR3 has 16 residues. The ends lost 0 bases at V and 3 bases at J; junction bases unmatched: 7. The germline V gene has CDR1 SGHRS and CDR2 YFSETQ. PCR used 60 Vbeta primers and 13 Jbeta primers. Measured with immunoSEQ multiplex PCR; TCRdb has only the in-frame clones, and not every one. Among 75,000 to 90,000 clones listed, around 79% were seen once. This sequence was found in a woman aged 40-49 years in good health and CMV-seropositive. The gene calls are TRBV5-1 and TRBJ2-3; the match to TRBD2 covers 7 bases. The sequencing sample was made of PBMCs. Written as DNA, the CDR3 is TGCGCCAGCAGCTTGGTCCTAGCGGAGAAGACAGATACGCAGTATTTT. Translation gives CASSLVLAEKTDTQYF.